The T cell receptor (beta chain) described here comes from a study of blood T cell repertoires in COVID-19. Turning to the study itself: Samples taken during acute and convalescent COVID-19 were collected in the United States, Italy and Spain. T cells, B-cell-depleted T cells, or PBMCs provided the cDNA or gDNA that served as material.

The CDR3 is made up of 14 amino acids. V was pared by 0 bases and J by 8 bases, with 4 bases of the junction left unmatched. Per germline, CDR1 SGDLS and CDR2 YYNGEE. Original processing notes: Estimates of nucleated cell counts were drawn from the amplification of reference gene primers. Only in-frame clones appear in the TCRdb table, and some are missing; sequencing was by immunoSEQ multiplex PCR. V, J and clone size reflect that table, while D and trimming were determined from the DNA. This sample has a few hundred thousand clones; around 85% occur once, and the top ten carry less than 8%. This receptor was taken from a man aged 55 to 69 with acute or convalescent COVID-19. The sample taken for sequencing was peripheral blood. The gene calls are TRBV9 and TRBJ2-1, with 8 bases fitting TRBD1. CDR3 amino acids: CASSVVSGGDEQFF. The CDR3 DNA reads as TGTGCCAGCAGCGTAGTATCAGGGGGCGATGAGCAGTTCTTC.